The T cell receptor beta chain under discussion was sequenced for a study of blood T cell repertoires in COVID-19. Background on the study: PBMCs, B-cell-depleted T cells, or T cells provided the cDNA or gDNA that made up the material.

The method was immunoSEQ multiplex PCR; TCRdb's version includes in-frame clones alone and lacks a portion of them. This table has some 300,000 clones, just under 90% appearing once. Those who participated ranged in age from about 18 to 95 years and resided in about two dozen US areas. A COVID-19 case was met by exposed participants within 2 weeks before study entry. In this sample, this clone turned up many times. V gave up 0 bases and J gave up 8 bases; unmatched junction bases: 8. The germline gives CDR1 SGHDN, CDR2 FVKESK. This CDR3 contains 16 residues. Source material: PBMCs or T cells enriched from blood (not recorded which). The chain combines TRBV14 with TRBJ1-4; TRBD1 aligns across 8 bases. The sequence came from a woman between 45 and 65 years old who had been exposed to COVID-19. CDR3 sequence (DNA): TGTGCCAGCAGCCAAGAGGGAGGTGGACAGGGAGAAAAACTGTTTTTT. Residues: CASSQEGGGQGEKLFF.